This entry features one T cell receptor (beta chain) sequence. The sample is drawn from a study of blood T cell repertoires in COVID-19. As for the study in general: Acute-phase and convalescent COVID-19 samples originated in the United States, Italy and Spain.

Sequenced by immunoSEQ multiplex PCR; TCRdb stores in-frame clones only, minus some. The table includes about 78,000 clones, around four fifths detected once. The germline V gene encodes CDR1 MNHEY and CDR2 SMNVEV (reference sequence). V gave up 2 bases and J gave up 7 bases; unmatched junction bases: 6. The CDR3 runs to 15 residues. The clonotype comes from a human donor in a cohort sampled during active COVID-19. Sequencing was carried out using peripheral blood. The chain has TRBV27 and TRBJ2-7; 12 bases are a match to TRBD2. The CDR3 loop is CASSLGLAGSWEQYF. CDR3 sequence (DNA): TGTGCCAGCAGTTTAGGACTAGCGGGGTCTTGGGAGCAGTACTTC.